This is a list of T cell receptor beta chains from one sample in a study of tumor and adjacent non-tumor tissue in lung cancer. TCRdb reprocessed the multiplex PCR reads with MiXCR, giving one entry per CDR3 protein. The data contain approximately 110,000 distinct CDR3 sequences, over 55% of them singletons. Material: distant non-tumor lung tissue. The receptors come from a man between 60 and 75 years old with non-small cell lung cancer. Each CDR3 is given with its conserved first and last residue. The order of the fields is D gene, V gene, J gene, clone size, CDR3 DNA, CDR3 protein. A D gene is named only where the DNA matches it firmly. Rows give clone size only sometimes, using once, few, many, or a class for an expanded clone.

D: -
V: TRBV6-5
J: TRBJ2-5
size: once
DNA: TGTGCCAGCAGCCCGGGACTGTCCCAAGAGGCCCAGTACTTC
CDR3: CASSPGLSQEAQYF

D: TRBD2
V: TRBV18
J: TRBJ2-3
size: -
DNA: TGTGCCAGCTCACCAACGACTAGCTCAGATACGCAGTATTTT
CDR3: CASSPTTSSDTQYF

D: -
V: TRBV11-2
J: TRBJ2-2
size: many
DNA: TGTGCCAGCAGCTTAAGGGGGACCGGGGAGCTGTTTTTT
CDR3: CASSLRGTGELFF

D: -
V: TRBV27
J: TRBJ2-2
size: -
DNA: TGTGCCAGCCGCCTCCAGGCGGACACCGGGGAGCTGTTTTTT
CDR3: CASRLQADTGELFF

D: -
V: TRBV4-2
J: TRBJ2-5
size: -
DNA: TGTGTCAGCAGCCCAACATTGAAAGAGACACAGTACTTC
CDR3: CVSSPTLKETQYF

D: TRBD2
V: TRBV12-3/TRBV12-4
J: TRBJ2-3
size: many
DNA: TGTGCCAGCAGTCCGCACCCCGGGGCAGCGGGGGGTACAGATACGCAGTATTTT
CDR3: CASSPHPGAAGGTDTQYF

D: -
V: TRBV28
J: TRBJ1-4
size: -
DNA: TGTGCCAGTAGTAAACTATGGGGGTCGGAGAGCGACGAAAAACTGTTTTTT
CDR3: CASSKLWGSESDEKLFF

D: -
V: TRBV29-1
J: TRBJ2-1
size: -
DNA: TGCTGCGCTAACGAGGCCGCACAGGGTGGCATGGGTGAACAGTTCTTC
CDR3: CCANEAAQGGMGEQFF

D: TRBD1
V: TRBV11-2
J: TRBJ1-1
size: -
DNA: TGTGCCAGCGGAAAGACAGGGGGCACTGAAACTTTCTTT
CDR3: CASGKTGGTETFF

D: TRBD2
V: TRBV4-3
J: TRBJ2-3
size: few
DNA: TGCGCCAGCAGCCAAAAGGTCCCTAGCGGGAGGGGCACAGATACGCGGTATTTT
CDR3: CASSQKVPSGRGTDTRYF

D: -
V: TRBV7-9
J: TRBJ1-4
size: -
DNA: TGTGCCAGCAGCCCCGGGAGGGCCTTCGGGGTACGGGAAAAACTGTTTTTT
CDR3: CASSPGRAFGVREKLFF

D: -
V: TRBV7-8
J: TRBJ1-1
size: many
DNA: TGTGCCAGCAGCTTCGGACAGAGGCAGACTGAAGCTTTCTTT
CDR3: CASSFGQRQTEAFF

D: -
V: TRBV12-3/TRBV12-4
J: TRBJ1-2
size: -
DNA: TGTGTCAGCAGTGGGGGGCAGGGGAAAGGCTACACCTTC
CDR3: CVSSGGQGKGYTF

D: -
V: TRBV11-2
J: TRBJ2-7
size: few
DNA: TGCGCCAGCAGCCTCCGGCGGCTCGGCGAGCAGTACTTC
CDR3: CASSLRRLGEQYF

D: TRBD2
V: TRBV5-8
J: TRBJ2-1
size: few
DNA: TGTGCCAGCAGCCCCCGGGGTAGCGGGAGAACCTACAATGAGCAGTTCTTC
CDR3: CASSPRGSGRTYNEQFF

D: -
V: TRBV20-1
J: TRBJ2-1
size: many
DNA: TGCAGTGCCGCAGAAATCGGTGAGCAGTTCTTC
CDR3: CSAAEIGEQFF

D: -
V: TRBV5-1
J: TRBJ2-2
size: few
DNA: TGCGCCAGCAGCCACCCTGATGGCGCCGCTGAGCTGTTTTTT
CDR3: CASSHPDGAAELFF

D: -
V: TRBV29-1
J: TRBJ2-7
size: -
DNA: TGCAGCTCCACATCGGTTTCCTACGAGCAGTACTTC
CDR3: CSSTSVSYEQYF

D: TRBD2
V: TRBV4-1
J: TRBJ2-7
size: many
DNA: TGCGCCAGCAGCCAAGAGACGGCTAGCGGCATATACGAGCAGTACTTC
CDR3: CASSQETASGIYEQYF

D: -
V: TRBV5-1
J: TRBJ2-1
size: -
DNA: TGCGCCAGCAGCTGGGTAGAATTCTATGAGCAGTTCTTC
CDR3: CASSWVEFYEQFF

D: -
V: TRBV20-1
J: TRBJ1-2
size: -
DNA: TGCAGTGTTAGAGTTGCTGTCGGGGGAGAGGGTGGCTACACCTTC
CDR3: CSVRVAVGGEGGYTF

D: -
V: TRBV21-1
J: TRBJ1-6
size: many
DNA: TGTGCCTCCCAGGGGGACAGGGAGAACTATTCACCCCTCCACTTT
CDR3: CASQGDRENYSPLHF

D: TRBD2
V: TRBV11-3
J: TRBJ2-1
size: -
DNA: TGTGCCAGCAGCTTCGGACGACTAGCGGGAGTGCCGGATGAGCAGTTTTTT
CDR3: CASSFGRLAGVPDEQFF

D: -
V: TRBV12-3/TRBV12-4
J: TRBJ1-5
size: -
DNA: TGTGCCATCATGACAGGCTTCAATCAGCCCCAGCATTTT
CDR3: CAIMTGFNQPQHF

D: -
V: TRBV11-3
J: TRBJ1-2
size: -
DNA: TGTGTCAGCAGCTTAGCCAGGTCGGATGGCTACGCCTTC
CDR3: CVSSLARSDGYAF

D: -
V: TRBV10-3
J: TRBJ1-2
size: few
DNA: TGTGCCATACGGGACCTGATCGATGGCTACACCTTC
CDR3: CAIRDLIDGYTF

D: TRBD1
V: TRBV5-5
J: TRBJ1-1
size: once
DNA: TGTGCCAGCAGCGCGACAGGGTTTGAAACTTTATTT
CDR3: CASSATGFETLF

D: TRBD1
V: TRBV6-5
J: TRBJ2-3
size: -
DNA: TGTGCCAGCAGTGTTCCTCAGGGGGTGGAGTACTTT
CDR3: CASSVPQGVEYF

D: -
V: TRBV11-1
J: TRBJ2-5
size: -
DNA: TGTGCCAACATCTCGGACGCGTACCAAGAGACCCAGTACTTC
CDR3: CANISDAYQETQYF

D: -
V: TRBV2
J: TRBJ2-7
size: few
DNA: TGTGCCAGCAGGTTTAAAACGGGTCACAGTGAATACTTC
CDR3: CASRFKTGHSEYF

D: -
V: TRBV6-6
J: TRBJ2-7
size: once
DNA: TGTGCCAGCGCCGACACCAGGATTTACTACGAGCAGTACTTC
CDR3: CASADTRIYYEQYF

D: -
V: TRBV5-4
J: TRBJ2-3
size: -
DNA: TGTGCCAGCAGCTCGGTCGAGGGGGATATGCAGTATTTT
CDR3: CASSSVEGDMQYF

D: TRBD1
V: TRBV29-1
J: TRBJ1-1
size: many
DNA: TGCAGCGGCGGACAGGTGGGGACTGAAGCTTTCTTT
CDR3: CSGGQVGTEAFF

D: -
V: TRBV6-5
J: TRBJ1-6
size: many
DNA: TGTGCCAGCAGTTACTCGAACAGGGTCCATAATTCACCCCTCCACTTT
CDR3: CASSYSNRVHNSPLHF

D: TRBD1
V: TRBV5-1
J: TRBJ1-2
size: -
DNA: TGCGCCAGCAGCATAAGGACAGGAGGGGATGGCTACACCTTC
CDR3: CASSIRTGGDGYTF

D: TRBD1
V: TRBV6-5
J: TRBJ2-7
size: many
DNA: TGTGCCAGCAGTCGGGACAGTCCGTACGAGCAGTACTTC
CDR3: CASSRDSPYEQYF

D: -
V: TRBV4-2
J: TRBJ2-7
size: -
DNA: TGTGCCAGCTGTTCCGAGCTTGGCTCCTATGAGCAGTACTTC
CDR3: CASCSELGSYEQYF

D: TRBD2
V: TRBV29-1
J: TRBJ2-3
size: -
DNA: TGCGGCGTTGCTGGCGGGAGGAGCACCGATACGCAGTATTTT
CDR3: CGVAGGRSTDTQYF

D: -
V: TRBV6-5
J: TRBJ2-7
size: -
DNA: TGTGCAAGCAGCCCTCTAGGGAGCCGGTCGATCGAGCAGTACTTC
CDR3: CASSPLGSRSIEQYF

D: -
V: TRBV5-6
J: TRBJ1-1
size: -
DNA: TGTGCCAGCAGCTCACCCGTGGCGAGACAGACACCTCGTGACGCTGAAGCTTTCTTT
CDR3: CASSSPVARQTPRDAEAFF

D: TRBD2
V: TRBV14
J: TRBJ2-5
size: -
DNA: TGTGCCACCAGCCAAGGACTAGCGTTTCCCCAAGAGACCCGGTACTTC
CDR3: CATSQGLAFPQETRYF

D: -
V: TRBV6-5
J: TRBJ1-4
size: many
DNA: TGTGCCAGCAGGCGGTCCGTAATTGAAAAACTGTTTTTT
CDR3: CASRRSVIEKLFF

D: TRBD1
V: TRBV19
J: TRBJ2-7
size: many
DNA: TGTGCCAGTGATGCAGGGGGCTACGAGCAGTACTTC
CDR3: CASDAGGYEQYF